What follows are 19 T cell receptor beta chains derived from one specimen sequenced in a study of T-cell reconstitution after alpha-beta-depleted transplantation in children. Researchers prepared the TCRbeta library using unique molecular identifiers, the study reports. TCRdb ran MiXCR on the PCR reads and lists one entry per CDR3 protein. The data show some 300,000 distinct CDR3 sequences, approximately 7.3% seen once. Their antigens are not known. Overall study results and limits: When one year had passed after transplant, most T-cell counts and diversity came from newly produced T cells.

The specimen comprised peripheral blood, sampled 360 days after TCRalphabeta/CD19-depleted stem cell transplant. These receptors were taken from a female patient between 2 and 15 years old who had a stem cell transplant for Fanconi anemia, so the T cells may come from the graft donor.

This clonotype was seen many times. This sequence joins TRBV14 and TRBJ2-3, with D tentatively TRBD1 (5 bases). The CDR3 length is 17 residues. Looked up from germline, CDR1 is SGHDN and CDR2 is FVKESK. The V gene lost 0 bases and the J gene lost 2 bases, with 15 bases spanning the gap. CDR3 region: CASSQDRSGMHTDTQYF. In nucleotides, the CDR3 is TGTGCCAGCAGCCAAGATAGATCAGGGATGCACACAGATACGCAGTATTTT.

In this sample, this clonotype turned up a few times. The genes are TRBV18 and TRBJ1-5, with D possibly being TRBD1 (5 bases). CDR3 length equals 13 residues. Trimming removed 4 bases from V and 7 bases from J, with 11 bases in between. Germline V gene lookup returns CDR1 KGHSH and CDR2 LQKENI. CDR3 region: CASSQQDSQPQHF. The CDR3 DNA follows: TGTGCCAGCTCACAACAAGACAGCCAGCCCCAGCATTTT. Full variable domain (rest looked up from reference TRBV18 and TRBJ1-5): NAGVMQNPRHLVRRRGQEARLRCSPMKGHSHVYWYRQLPEEGLKFMVYLQKENIIDESGMPKERFSAEFPKEGPSILRIQQVVRGDSAAYFCASSQQDSQPQHFGDGTRLSIL.

A few counts support this clonotype. This chain uses TRBV5-1 with TRBJ2-7; D is perhaps TRBD2 (6 bases). The CDR3 consists of 15 residues. Per germline, CDR1 SGHRS and CDR2 YFSETQ. Trimming took 3 bases from V and 4 from J, leaving 17 bases between them. CDR3 sequence: CASSSERWTTYEQYF. CDR3 sequence (DNA): TGCGCCAGCAGCTCGGAACGATGGACTACATACGAGCAGTACTTC.

This clonotype was recorded at least ten times. This rearrangement joins TRBV7-3 to TRBJ2-2, with 8 positions matching TRBD2. The CDR3 contains 14 residues. CDR1 is SGHTA, CDR2 FQGTGA, per germline. The V segment lost 5 bases and the J segment 5 bases; nucleotides outside the gene matches: 4. CDR3 sequence: CASSVSGGTGELFF. The CDR3 nucleotides are TGTGCCAGCAGCGTAAGCGGGGGTACCGGGGAGCTGTTTTTT. Based on the CDR3 plus reference TRBV7-3 and TRBJ2-2, the full variable domain is GAGVSQTPSNKVTEKGKYVELRCDPISGHTALYWYRQSLGQGPEFLIYFQGTGAADDSGLPNDRFFAVRPEGSVSTLKIQRTERGDSAVYLCASSVSGGTGELFFGEGSRLTVL.

This clonotype came up many times. This chain's CDR3 is CASSRNRAALSYEQYF. The CDR3 DNA is TGTGCCAGCAGCAGGAACAGGGCCGCCCTATCCTACGAGCAGTACTTC. The rearrangement joins TRBV9 to TRBJ2-7; TRBD1 is a possible D gene (6 bases). V was cut by 4 bases and J by 1 base, with 18 bases left in between. The CDR3 runs 16 residues. CDR1 is SGDLS, CDR2 YYNGEE, per germline.

This clonotype has at least ten counts. V is TRBV4-2 and J is TRBJ2-2; D may be TRBD2 (5 bases). Germline CDR1 and CDR2: LGHNA and YNFKEQ. The V gene lost 4 bases and the J gene lost 3 bases, with 15 bases spanning the gap. There are 16 residues in the CDR3. CDR3 in DNA: TGTGCCAGCAGCCCTAATGAGGGCTTCCACACCGGGGAGCTGTTTTTT. It encodes CASSPNEGFHTGELFF.

This clonotype was seen at least ten times. The gene calls are TRBV7-2 and TRBJ2-3, with 11 bases fitting TRBD2. This CDR3 comprises 16 residues. The germline gives CDR1 SGHTA, CDR2 FQGNSA. Trimming removed 2 bases from V and 4 bases from J; junction bases left unmatched: 5. As DNA, the CDR3 is TGTGCCAGCAGCTTAACTCGTAGCGGGGGGGCAGATACGCAGTATTTT. The encoded protein is CASSLTRSGGADTQYF.

This clonotype was seen many times. The V call is TRBV5-1, the J call TRBJ2-3; D unresolved. V shed 0 bases and J shed 0 bases, with 11 bases lying between them. Germline CDR1 reads SGHRS; CDR2 reads YFSETQ. The CDR3 length is 16 residues. The CDR3 DNA is TGCGCCAGCAGCTTGGAACAGTCGACAAGCACAGATACGCAGTATTTT. Its translation: CASSLEQSTSTDTQYF.

This clonotype was found many times. The V call is TRBV20-1, the J call TRBJ2-2; D remains ambiguous. V gave up 0 bases and J gave up 6 bases, with 5 bases separating them. Germline CDR1 is DFQATT and CDR2 is SNEGSKA (reference sequence). The CDR3 contains 12 residues. The CDR3 nucleotides read TGCAGTGCTAGAGATCTGTCCGGGGAGCTGTTTTTT. Amino acid sequence: CSARDLSGELFF.

This clonotype was counted ten times or more. The chain is built from TRBV6-5 and TRBJ1-1, with D unclear. The germline V gene has CDR1 MNHEY and CDR2 SVGAGI. V shed 5 bases and J shed 3 bases, with 16 bases lying between them. The CDR3 is 15 residues long. The DNA for the CDR3 is TGTGCCAGCAGTCTTTCTGGGGTAGCTTACACTGAAGCTTTCTTT. Its translation is CASSLSGVAYTEAFF.

V is TRBV6-2 or TRBV6-3 and J is TRBJ1-1; 11 positions agree with TRBD1. Germline-derived CDR1 and CDR2 are MNHEY and SVGEGT. The V segment lost 6 bases and the J segment 3 bases; nucleotides outside the gene matches: 0. This CDR3 spans 13 amino acids. In DNA, the CDR3 is TGTGCCAGCAGGGGACAGGGGGACACTGAAGCTTTCTTT. Encoded protein: CASRGQGDTEAFF.

The rearrangement links TRBV5-1 to TRBJ2-6; possibly TRBD1 or TRBD2 for D (6 bases each). This CDR3 region has 16 residues. From germline, CDR1 is SGHRS and CDR2 YFSETQ. Trimming took off 2 bases at V and 4 bases at J, with 13 bases between the two ends. The CDR3 DNA follows: TGCGCCAGCAGCTTCGGGGGCTATGGGGGGGCCAACGTCCTGACTTTC. It is translated as CASSFGGYGGANVLTF.

This clonotype was picked up a small number of times. The chain couples TRBV28 to TRBJ2-7; D is uncertain. Germline values: CDR1 MDHEN, CDR2 SYDVKM. This CDR3 spans 13 amino acids. Trimming pared 8 bases from V and 4 bases from J, leaving 15 bases between. The CDR3 here is CASESRPPYEQYF. The CDR3, as DNA: TGTGCCAGCGAGTCCAGGCCGCCGTACGAGCAGTACTTC.

This clonotype was seen ten or more times. The genes are TRBV12-3 or TRBV12-4 and TRBJ2-7, with D possibly being TRBD1 or TRBD2 (5 bases each). The CDR3 runs 14 residues. V gave up 3 bases and J gave up 3 bases, with 12 bases separating them. This chain's CDR3 is CASSLRARGYEQYF. The CDR3 nucleotides are TGTGCCAGCAGTTTGAGGGCAAGGGGCTACGAGCAGTACTTC.

This clonotype was seen at least ten times. The chain employs TRBV9 and TRBJ1-1; D is undetermined. The CDR3 is made up of 15 amino acids. Germline-derived CDR1 and CDR2 are SGDLS and YYNGEE. Trimming pared 1 base from V and 4 bases from J, leaving 14 bases between. CDR3 bases: TGTGCCAGCAGCGTATCCTTTCGCCTCTCCACTGAAGCTTTCTTT. Translation: CASSVSFRLSTEAFF. Drawing the rest from reference TRBV9 and TRBJ1-1, the complete variable domain is DSGVTQTPKHLITATGQRVTLRCSPRSGDLSVYWYQQSLDQGLQFLIQYYNGEERAKGNILERFSAQQFPDLHSELNLSSLELGDSALYFCASSVSFRLSTEAFFGQGTRLTVV.

This clonotype was seen only a few times. V usage is TRBV6-5 and J usage is TRBJ1-3; a weak D match, TRBD1 (5 bases). This CDR3 contains 17 residues. Trimming took off 0 bases at V and 0 bases at J, with 12 bases between the two ends. Germline V gene lookup returns CDR1 MNHEY and CDR2 SVGAGI. The CDR3 loop is CASSYSASGHSGNTIYF. For the CDR3, the DNA is TGTGCCAGCAGTTACTCGGCGTCCGGACACTCTGGAAACACCATATATTTT.

This clonotype was detected ten times or more. This chain uses TRBV5-1 with TRBJ2-3; TRBD2 might be the D (7 bases). Germline loops: CDR1 SGHRS, CDR2 YFSETQ. V gave up 1 base and J gave up 0 bases, with 12 bases separating them. The CDR3 totals 16 residues. CDR3 sequence reads: CASSLYGGGSTDTQYF. CDR3 bases: TGCGCCAGCAGCTTGTATGGCGGGGGCAGCACAGATACGCAGTATTTT. Supplemented by reference TRBV5-1 and TRBJ2-3, the full variable domain reads KAGVTQTPRYLIKTRGQQVTLSCSPISGHRSVSWYQQTPGQGLQFLFEYFSETQRNKGNFPGRFSGRQFSNSRSEMNVSTLELGDSALYLCASSLYGGGSTDTQYFGPGTRLTVL.

This clonotype was seen ten or more times. This chain joins TRBV7-9 and TRBJ2-3; no clear D gene. Germline V gene data show CDR1 as SEHNR and CDR2 as FQNEAQ (reference sequence). This CDR3 comprises 14 residues. V was pared by 1 base and J by 4 bases, with 9 bases between. The CDR3 region has the DNA TGTGCCAGCAGCTTAGACGAAATCCCAGATACGCAGTATTTT. Translating it yields CASSLDEIPDTQYF.

This clonotype occurred many times. The J gene is TRBJ2-2, the V gene TRBV28; weak D call: TRBD2 (6 bases). The length of the CDR3 is 15 residues. V lost 2 bases and J lost 1, with 8 bases in between. Germline V gene data show CDR1 as MDHEN and CDR2 as SYDVKM. This chain's CDR3 is CASSLRRGNTGELFF. As DNA, the CDR3 is TGTGCCAGCAGTTTAAGGCGGGGGAACACCGGGGAGCTGTTTTTT.